Presented here are 14 T cell receptor beta chains from one specimen sequenced in a study of cytomegalovirus exposure and HLA in healthy donors. This PCR relied on a set of 60 Vbeta primers and 13 Jbeta primers. Some clones are missing from TCRdb's copy, which holds only in-frame ones; the method was immunoSEQ multiplex PCR. The table has roughly 120,000 clones, roughly 83% seen once. The sample taken for sequencing was PBMCs. These receptors came from a woman in her late teens or twenties in good health and CMV-seropositive.

Only one count was recorded for this clone. CDR3 region: CASTRKREADTQYF. The CDR3 region has the DNA TGTGCCAGCACCCGAAAGAGGGAGGCAGATACGCAGTATTTT. The V and J genes are TRBV6-5 and TRBJ2-3, with D perhaps matching TRBD2 (6 bases). V gave up 7 bases and J gave up 4 bases, with 15 bases separating them. The CDR3 is 14 amino acids. CDR1 and CDR2 (germline): MNHEY, SVGAGI.

DNA for the CDR3: TGTGCCAGCCCCCCTAGCCCGGGTATAGACACTGAAGCTTTCTTT. Its translation is CASPPSPGIDTEAFF. The chain joins TRBV28 to TRBJ1-1, with D uncertain. Germline V gene data show CDR1 as MDHEN and CDR2 as SYDVKM. Trimming pared 8 bases from V and 3 bases from J, leaving 19 bases between. The CDR3 sequence is 15 residues long.

This sequence joins TRBV16 and TRBJ1-1; 7 positions match TRBD1. CDR1 is KGHSY and CDR2 is FQNENV in the germline V gene. V dropped 2 bases and J dropped 1; count of bases not matched to a gene: 4. This CDR3 is 15 amino acids long. The CDR3 coding sequence is TGTGCCAGCAGCCAAAGACAGGGCTGGAACACTGAAGCTTTCTTT. Its protein is CASSQRQGWNTEAFF.

The chain has TRBV5-4 and TRBJ2-3; 11 nucleotides line up with TRBD2. The CDR3 loop spans 16 amino acids. Germline loops: CDR1 SGHNT, CDR2 YYREEE (reference sequence). After removal of 4 bases from V and 4 bases from J, the junction contained 8 bases not matched to a gene. CDR3 nucleotides: TGTGCCAGCAGCCTAGTAGCGGGAGGGCCGTCAGATACGCAGTATTTT. This encodes CASSLVAGGPSDTQYF.

The J gene is TRBJ2-2, the V gene TRBV6-5; perhaps TRBD2 as D (6 bases). Trimming cost V 6 bases and J 4 bases, with 12 bases left between them. This CDR3 region has 14 residues. CDR1 is MNHEY, CDR2 SVGAGI, per germline. The chain's CDR3 is CASRRLVVTGELFF. The CDR3 nucleotides read TGTGCCAGCAGACGACTAGTAGTCACCGGGGAGCTGTTTTTT.

The chain joins TRBV6-6 to TRBJ1-2, with TRBD1 matching over 8 bases. CDR1 and CDR2 (germline): MNHNY, SVGAGI (reference sequence). The V gene end was trimmed by 4 bases and the J gene end by 3 bases; junction bases not matched to a gene: 7. This CDR3 contains 15 residues. This CDR3 is CASSSVRGRDYGYTF. The CDR3 coding sequence is TGTGCCAGCAGTTCCGTCAGGGGGCGCGACTATGGCTACACCTTC.

This clone has more than one count but fewer than ten. CDR3 loop: CASRRTANTGELFF. CDR3 bases: TGCGCCAGCCGAAGGACAGCGAACACCGGGGAGCTGTTTTTT. The rearrangement joins TRBV10-1 to TRBJ2-2; D perhaps matches TRBD1 (6 bases). Germline V CDR1 and CDR2: WNHNN, SYGVQD (reference sequence). The CDR3 is 14 amino acids. V lost 8 bases and J lost 0, with 10 bases in between.

This clone was picked up one time. J is TRBJ2-7 and V is TRBV5-1, with TRBD1 identical over 11 bases. V was pared by 4 bases and J by 3 bases, with 6 bases of the junction left unmatched. The CDR3 runs 15 residues. The V gene's germline CDR1 is SGHRS and CDR2 YFSETQ. The CDR3 DNA reads TGCGCCAGCAGCATCGGGACAGGGGGGTTCTACGAGCAGTACTTC. Translating gives CASSIGTGGFYEQYF.

V is TRBV19 and J is TRBJ2-7; the D is unclear. The CDR3 is 12 amino acids. Germline-derived CDR1 and CDR2 are LNHDA and SQIVND (reference sequence). Trimming shortened V by 1 base and J by 5 bases, and 6 bases separated the two germline ends. Here the CDR3 DNA reads TGTGCCAGTAGTATAGCGTCAGACGAGCAGTACTTC. This sequence encodes CASSIASDEQYF.

The chain has TRBV28 and TRBJ2-5; TRBD2 matches 9 bases. Trimming took 5 bases from V and 5 from J; bases not matched to a gene: 15. This CDR3 is 17 amino acids long. Germline-derived CDR1 and CDR2 are MDHEN and SYDVKM. The CDR3 coding sequence is TGTGCCAGCAGTGAATGGGGCGGGAGGGCTCGGAGGGAGACCCAGTACTTC. It translates to CASSEWGGRARRETQYF.

The gene calls are TRBV4-2 and TRBJ2-3; D perhaps matches TRBD2 (7 bases). Germline loops: CDR1 LGHNA, CDR2 YNFKEQ. V was clipped by 1 base and J by 3 bases, with 14 bases between them. This CDR3 is built from 16 residues. The chain's CDR3 is CASSQGGGGGTDTQYF. In DNA form, the CDR3 reads TGTGCCAGCAGCCAAGGGGGGGGAGGGGGGACAGATACGCAGTATTTT.

The genes are TRBV5-6 and TRBJ2-5; the match to TRBD2 covers 7 bases. The CDR3 extends over 16 amino acids. Germline CDR1 reads SGHDT; CDR2 reads YYEEEE. V lost 1 base to trimming and J lost 2 bases; unmatched junction nucleotides: 8. Written as DNA, the CDR3 is TGTGCCAGCAGCTTGTTCCCCACAGCGGGGCAAGAGACCCAGTACTTC. Its translation is CASSLFPTAGQETQYF.

This rearrangement joins TRBV21-1 to TRBJ2-1; TRBD2 reflects the table's D call only, with no check against the DNA. TRBV21-1 is marked as a pseudogene. The CDR3 is made up of 17 amino acids. The CDR3 DNA reads TGTGCCAGCAGCGCCTCGCCGGACTCATCTCGCTACAATGAGCAGTTCTTC. Translating gives CASSASPDSSRYNEQFF.

The gene calls are TRBV30 and TRBJ2-1; D remains ambiguous. The V end lost 0 bases, the J end lost 13 bases, and 16 bases lay between the germline ends. The CDR3 loop spans 13 amino acids. CDR1 and CDR2 from the germline V gene are GTSNPN and SVGIG (reference sequence). As DNA, the CDR3 is TGTGCCTGGAGTGTTGCTCTCCAAGAGGCCCAGTTCTTC. It encodes CAWSVALQEAQFF.